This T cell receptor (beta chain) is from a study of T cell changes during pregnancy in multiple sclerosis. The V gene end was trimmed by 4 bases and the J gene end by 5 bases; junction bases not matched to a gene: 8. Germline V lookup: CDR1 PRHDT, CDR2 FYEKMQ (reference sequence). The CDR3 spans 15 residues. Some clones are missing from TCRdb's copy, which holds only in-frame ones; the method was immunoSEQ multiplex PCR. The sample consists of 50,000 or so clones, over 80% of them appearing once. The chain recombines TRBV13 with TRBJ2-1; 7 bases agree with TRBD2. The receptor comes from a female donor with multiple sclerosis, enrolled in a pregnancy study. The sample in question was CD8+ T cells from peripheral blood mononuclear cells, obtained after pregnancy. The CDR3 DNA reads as TGTGCCAGCAGCTCCCCAAGCGGGGTAAACAATGAGCAGTTCTTC. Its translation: CASSSPSGVNNEQFF. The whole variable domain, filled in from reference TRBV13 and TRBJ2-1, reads AAGVIQSPRHLIKEKRETATLKCYPIPRHDTVYWYQQGPGQDPQFLISFYEKMQSDKGSIPDRFSAQQFSDYHSELNMSSLELGDSALYFCASSSPSGVNNEQFFGPGTRLTVL.